These 32 T cell receptor beta chains share one sample of origin, sequenced in a study of cytomegalovirus exposure and HLA in healthy donors. Only in-frame clones appear in the TCRdb table, and some are missing; sequencing was by immunoSEQ multiplex PCR. The sample holds fewer than 150,000 clones; approximately 84% are singletons and the top ten take roughly 30%. Source material: PBMCs. The receptors originated from a man under 40 in good health and CMV-seropositive.

The chain joins TRBV15 to TRBJ2-2; no reliable D call. The germline V gene encodes CDR1 LNHNV and CDR2 YYDKDF (reference sequence). With 0 bases removed from V and 6 bases from J, the gap between germline ends came to 5 bases. This CDR3 contains 13 residues. The CDR3 coding sequence is TGTGCCACCAGCAGAGATCGAGCCGGGGAGCTGTTTTTT. This gives the protein CATSRDRAGELFF. The full variable domain, rest sourced from reference TRBV15 and TRBJ2-2, is DAMVIQNPRYQVTQFGKPVTLSCSQTLNHNVMYWYQQKSSQAPKLLFHYYDKDFNNEADTPDNFQSRRPNTSFCFLDIRSPGLGDTAMYLCATSRDRAGELFFGEGSRLTVL.

This rearrangement joins TRBV19 to TRBJ2-7; D gene uncertain. V shed 4 bases and J shed 7 bases, with 8 bases lying between them. Germline V gene sequence: CDR1 LNHDA, CDR2 SQIVND (reference sequence). CDR3 length: 11 residues. The CDR3 here is CASSNTGEQYF. The CDR3 nucleotides read TGTGCCAGTAGTAACACCGGGGAGCAGTACTTC.

V is TRBV2 and J is TRBJ1-1, with 7 positions matching TRBD1. The CDR3 has 12 amino acids. V was pared by 3 bases and J by 8 bases, with 3 bases of the junction left unmatched. Germline CDR1 reads SNHLY; CDR2 reads FYNNEI. The chain's CDR3 is CASSDNRGEAFF. As DNA, the CDR3 is TGTGCCAGCAGTGACAACAGGGGCGAAGCTTTCTTT.

This clone was found once. V usage is TRBV6-6 and J usage is TRBJ2-3; no reliable D call. Trimming took off 6 bases at V and 7 bases at J, with 11 bases between the two ends. CDR3 length: 12 residues. The germline CDR1 and CDR2 sequences are MNHNY and SVGAGI (reference sequence). In DNA form, the CDR3 reads TGTGCCAGCAGCTTGACACAAAATACGCAGTATTTT. Its protein product is CASSLTQNTQYF.

The genes are TRBV11-2 and TRBJ2-5, with D perhaps TRBD2 (5 bases). The CDR3 consists of 12 residues. Germline V gene sequence: CDR1 SGHAT, CDR2 FQNNGV. Trimming took 5 bases from V and 6 from J, leaving 10 bases between them. This CDR3 is CASSPDWQTQYF. In nucleotides, the CDR3 is TGTGCCAGCAGCCCGGACTGGCAGACCCAGTACTTC.

CDR3 sequence: CAWRPPGLAGNTDTQYF. CDR3 coding DNA: TGTGCCTGGAGGCCTCCCGGGCTAGCGGGAAACACAGATACGCAGTATTTT. The chain has TRBV30 and TRBJ2-3; the match to TRBD2 covers 9 bases. J was trimmed by 2 bases and V by 3 bases; bases with no gene match: 12. Germline V gives CDR1 GTSNPN, CDR2 SVGIG (reference sequence). CDR3 length equals 17 residues. The full variable domain, its missing parts supplied by reference TRBV30 and TRBJ2-3, is SQTIHQWPATLVQPVGSPLSLECTVEGTSNPNLYWYRQAAGRGLQLLFYSVGIGQISSEVPQNLSASRPQDRQFILSSKKLLLSDSGFYLCAWRPPGLAGNTDTQYFGPGTRLTVL.

The chain couples TRBV6-6 to TRBJ2-7; 8 positions agree with TRBD2. There are 15 residues in the CDR3. CDR1 is MNHNY and CDR2 is SVGAGI in the germline V gene (reference sequence). V was pared by 7 bases and J by 2 bases, with 10 bases of the junction left unmatched. CDR3 bases: TGTGCCAGCACTAACGGGGGGGCCAAGGCCTACGAGCAGTACTTC. Translated: CASTNGGAKAYEQYF.

This chain joins TRBV18 and TRBJ2-5; D gene unclear. The V gene's germline CDR1 is KGHSH and CDR2 LQKENI. The germline V and J ends were trimmed by 3 bases and 1 base, with 12 bases remaining between them. This CDR3 region has 15 residues. The CDR3 bases are TGTGCCAGCTCACCGGTCTCACACACCCAAGAGACCCAGTACTTC. Amino acid sequence: CASSPVSHTQETQYF.

The chain joins TRBV5-1 to TRBJ2-6; weak D call: TRBD2 (5 bases). The V and J ends lost 0 bases and 4 bases respectively, with 14 bases between them. There are 17 residues in the CDR3. Germline V lookup: CDR1 SGHRS, CDR2 YFSETQ. The CDR3 nucleotides read TGCGCCAGCAGCTTGGACCCTCCGGGGTCCGGGGCCAACGTCCTGACTTTC. This gives the protein CASSLDPPGSGANVLTF.

The rearrangement links TRBV5-4 to TRBJ1-2; 7 positions agree with TRBD1. Germline V gives CDR1 SGHNT, CDR2 YYREEE (reference sequence). This CDR3 region has 15 residues. The V gene end was trimmed by 4 bases and the J gene end by 1 base; junction bases not matched to a gene: 7. The CDR3 coding sequence is TGTGCCAGCAGCCCAGACAGGGCATTTAACTATGGCTACACCTTC. Its protein product is CASSPDRAFNYGYTF.

The chain has TRBV2 and TRBJ2-3; perhaps TRBD2 as D (6 bases). This CDR3 has 15 residues. Germline values: CDR1 SNHLY, CDR2 FYNNEI. V was cut by 8 bases and J by 2 bases, with 17 bases left in between. CDR3 in DNA: TGTGCCAGCGCGCGGGAACAGAGAGTCACAGATACGCAGTATTTT. Translating it yields CASAREQRVTDTQYF.

The chain links TRBV18 to TRBJ1-1; D may be TRBD1 (6 bases). Trimming cost V 3 bases and J 4 bases, with 12 bases left between them. There are 14 residues in the CDR3. Germline lookup yields CDR1 KGHSH and CDR2 LQKENI. The CDR3 DNA is TGTGCCAGCTCACCCTCCACAGGGATCACTGAAGCTTTCTTT. Encoded protein: CASSPSTGITEAFF.

This CDR3 is CASSLFGTSYNEQFF. CDR3 DNA sequence: TGCGCCAGCAGCTTGTTCGGGACTTCTTACAATGAGCAGTTCTTC. This sequence joins TRBV5-1 and TRBJ2-1; a possible D gene is TRBD2 (6 bases). The CDR3 runs 15 residues. V lost 1 base, J lost 4 bases, and 12 bases lay in between. Germline CDR1 and CDR2: SGHRS and YFSETQ.

The V and J genes are TRBV9 and TRBJ1-1, with 9 positions matching TRBD1. This CDR3 is 16 amino acids long. V was clipped by 3 bases and J by 2 bases; unmatched bases: 8. Per germline, CDR1 SGDLS and CDR2 YYNGEE. CDR3 sequence (DNA): TGTGCCAGCAGCGGCCGACAGGGGGGAGGAAACACTGAAGCTTTCTTT. Amino acids: CASSGRQGGGNTEAFF.

The chain employs TRBV5-1 and TRBJ2-5; D is possibly TRBD2 (6 bases). Deletions cut 4 bases from V and 1 base from J, with 11 bases between. CDR3 length equals 14 residues. Germline V lookup: CDR1 SGHRS, CDR2 YFSETQ. CDR3 sequence reads: CASSRWDSQETQYF. Written as DNA, the CDR3 is TGCGCCAGCAGCCGATGGGACTCCCAAGAGACCCAGTACTTC.

This chain uses TRBV11-2 with TRBJ1-2; 7 nucleotides align to TRBD1. V lost 1 base and J lost 5; bases outside the gene matches: 13. CDR3 size: 17 residues. CDR1 and CDR2 from the germline V gene are SGHAT and FQNNGV. The CDR3 sequence is CASSLVGWDSFSYGYTF. The CDR3 DNA sequence: TGTGCCAGCAGCTTAGTAGGGTGGGACAGCTTCTCATATGGCTACACCTTC.

The chain is built from TRBV4-2 and TRBJ2-3; the match to TRBD2 covers 11 bases. The V and J ends lost 4 bases and 8 bases, in that order; junction bases with no gene match: 11. The CDR3 consists of 16 residues. Germline V lookup: CDR1 LGHNA, CDR2 YNFKEQ. DNA of the CDR3: TGTGCCAGCAGCCCGACTAGCGGGGAGAACGCGGGTACGCAGTATTTT. Encoded protein: CASSPTSGENAGTQYF.

This clone was counted only a few times. This same CDR3 is encoded by further DNA sequences in the sample. The chain is built from TRBV11-3 and TRBJ2-7; TRBD1 aligns across 7 bases. This CDR3 has 13 residues. V was clipped by 1 base and J by 3 bases; unmatched bases: 0. CDR1 and CDR2 from the germline V gene are SGHNT and YENEEA. As DNA, the CDR3 is TGTGCCAGCAGCTTAGGGGACAGCTACGAGCAGTACTTC. Its protein product is CASSLGDSYEQYF.

The chain couples TRBV6-1 to TRBJ1-1; D unresolved. This CDR3 has 13 residues. V was pared by 4 bases and J by 3 bases, with 9 bases between. Germline assignment: CDR1 MNHNS and CDR2 SASEGT. CDR3 protein: CASSAMRDTEAFF. The CDR3 DNA follows: TGTGCCAGCAGTGCTATGAGGGACACTGAAGCTTTCTTT.

The V and J genes are TRBV6-1 and TRBJ1-4, with D perhaps TRBD1 (6 bases). This CDR3 contains 14 residues. Trimming removed 8 bases at V and 5 bases at J, with 15 bases between. CDR1 and CDR2 from the germline V gene are MNHNS and SASEGT. The CDR3, as DNA: TGTGCCAGCCTAATGGGACACTTCAATGAAAAACTGTTTTTT. Translation: CASLMGHFNEKLFF.

The chain joins TRBV6-5 to TRBJ1-1; 9 positions match TRBD1. The length of the CDR3 is 15 residues. Germline V CDR1 and CDR2: MNHEY, SVGAGI. The V gene end was trimmed by 6 bases and the J gene end by 5 bases; junction bases not matched to a gene: 10. CDR3 DNA: TGTGCCAGCAGCCTCGGGGACAGGGAGGGGACTGAAGCTTTCTTT. It yields the protein CASSLGDREGTEAFF.

This chain uses TRBV6-5 with TRBJ1-2; TRBD1 agrees at 9 bases. Germline loops: CDR1 MNHEY, CDR2 SVGAGI. The CDR3 covers 14 residues. The J segment lost 6 bases and the V segment lost 6 bases, leaving 8 bases of the junction unmatched. CDR3 loop: CASSLGTGWDGYTF. CDR3 bases: TGTGCCAGCAGCCTCGGGACAGGGTGGGATGGCTACACCTTC.

This chain uses TRBV18 with TRBJ1-2; D remains unclear. The germline V gene encodes CDR1 KGHSH and CDR2 LQKENI. The ends were cut back, 3 bases at V and 6 bases at J, with 20 bases in the middle. This CDR3 spans 16 amino acids. CDR3 region: CASSPPWAKEGDGYTF. DNA for the CDR3: TGTGCCAGCTCACCTCCTTGGGCCAAGGAGGGTGATGGCTACACCTTC.

The V call is TRBV6-6, the J call TRBJ1-1; weak D call: TRBD1 (6 bases). V lost 6 bases, J lost 1 base, and 12 bases lay in between. CDR3 length: 14 residues. The germline gives CDR1 MNHNY, CDR2 SVGAGI (reference sequence). As DNA, the CDR3 is TGTGCCAGCAGCCACCCGACAGGGAACACTGAAGCTTTCTTT. The encoded protein is CASSHPTGNTEAFF.

This chain joins TRBV9 and TRBJ2-5; 8 bases line up with TRBD1. This CDR3 is 15 amino acids long. V shed 3 bases, J shed 5 bases, and the junction held 9 bases outside the gene matches. Germline values: CDR1 SGDLS, CDR2 YYNGEE. In DNA form, the CDR3 reads TGTGCCAGCAGCGGAGGACAGGGTACTCATGAGACCCAGTACTTC. Translating it yields CASSGGQGTHETQYF.

In its sample, this clone was seen once. The V and J genes are TRBV7-2 and TRBJ1-2, with 7 bases matching TRBD1. The CDR3 covers 15 residues. Germline lookup yields CDR1 SGHTA and CDR2 FQGNSA. V was pared by 6 bases and J by 3 bases, with 10 bases of the junction left unmatched. The CDR3 is CASSEQGQLYYGYTF. The CDR3 coding sequence is TGTGCCAGCAGTGAGCAGGGACAGCTTTACTATGGCTACACCTTC.

The J gene is TRBJ1-2, the V gene TRBV7-9; D is uncertain. The V end lost 8 bases, the J end lost 4 bases, and 5 bases lay between the germline ends. The germline V gene has CDR1 SEHNR and CDR2 FQNEAQ (reference sequence). The CDR3 runs to 10 residues. CDR3 sequence: CASGGYGYTF. The DNA for the CDR3 is TGTGCCAGCGGAGGCTATGGCTACACCTTC. The full variable domain, in which reference TRBV7-9 and TRBJ1-2 provide the parts outside the CDR3, is DTGVSQNPRHKITKRGQNVTFRCDPISEHNRLYWYRQTLGQGPEFLTYFQNEAQLEKSRLLSDRFSAERPKGSFSTLEIQRTEQGDSAMYLCASGGYGYTFGSGTRLTVV.

This clone occurred once. The chain combines TRBV7-9 with TRBJ2-2, with a weak D call TRBD2 (7 bases). The CDR3 totals 14 residues. The V and J ends lost 3 bases and 4 bases respectively, with 9 bases between them. Germline CDR1 is SEHNR and CDR2 is FQNEAQ (reference sequence). The CDR3 coding sequence is TGTGCCAGCAGCTTTGGGGGGGCCACCGGGGAGCTGTTTTTT. Translated, it gives CASSFGGATGELFF.

This clone appeared a few times. The chain carries TRBV11-2 and TRBJ2-6; 7 bases align to TRBD1. The CDR3 has 15 amino acids. The junction had 2 bases not matched to a gene; V was cut back by 4 bases and J by 2 bases. Germline CDR1 reads SGHAT; CDR2 reads FQNNGV. For the CDR3, the DNA is TGTGCCAGCAGCTCCCAGGGGGCTGGGGCCAACGTCCTGACTTTC. It specifies CASSSQGAGANVLTF.

The gene calls are TRBV6-5 and TRBJ1-2; the D gene is possibly TRBD1 (5 bases). The length of the CDR3 is 15 residues. The ends were cut back, 7 bases at V and 4 bases at J, with 19 bases in the middle. Germline V CDR1 and CDR2: MNHEY, SVGAGI. The CDR3 loop reads CASTIIQGAPYGYTF. In nucleotides, the CDR3 is TGTGCCAGCACCATCATTCAAGGGGCCCCCTATGGCTACACCTTC.

The CDR3 sequence is CASTLSSGNTIYF. The CDR3 bases are TGTGCCAGCACCCTTAGCTCTGGAAACACCATATATTTT. The V call is TRBV18, the J call TRBJ1-3; D is unresolved. CDR3 size: 13 residues. Germline-derived CDR1 and CDR2 are KGHSH and LQKENI. V was trimmed by 8 bases and J by 0 bases, leaving 8 bases between them.

The V gene is TRBV6-5, the J gene TRBJ1-2; D remains ambiguous. CDR1 MNHEY and CDR2 SVGAGI come from the germline V gene. V shed 6 bases and J shed 4 bases, with 15 bases lying between them. The CDR3 has 14 residues. The CDR3 sequence is CASRRDGLGYGYTF. The CDR3 DNA follows: TGTGCCAGCAGAAGAGACGGTCTAGGCTATGGCTACACCTTC.